The rows below give T cell receptor beta chains drawn from one sample of a study of blood T cell repertoires in COVID-19. The table came from immunoSEQ multiplex PCR; TCRdb's copy has only in-frame clones and leaves some out. In the table there are approximately 270,000 clones, 86% of which are singletons. The sequencing sample was made of peripheral blood. These receptors were obtained from a man between 35 and 55 years old with active or convalescent COVID-19. The CDR3 runs from the conserved cysteine through the conserved F or W. The order of the fields is J gene, V gene, D gene, clone size, CDR3 DNA, CDR3 protein. D genes are given only for firm matches. The size of a clone is reported for some rows only, either as once, few or many, or as a class for expanded clones.

J gene: TRBJ1-5; V gene: TRBV5-5; D gene: TRBD1; clone size: NA; CDR3 DNA: TGTGCCAGCAGCTTGCTGGGGACAGGGGTTTGGAATCAGCCCCAGCATTTT; CDR3 protein: CASSLLGTGVWNQPQHF
J gene: TRBJ2-5; V gene: TRBV5-1; D gene: NA; clone size: NA; CDR3 DNA: TGCGCCAGCCAGACTAATCCCCAAGAGACCCAGTACTTC; CDR3 protein: CASQTNPQETQYF
J gene: TRBJ1-1; V gene: TRBV28; D gene: NA; clone size: NA; CDR3 DNA: TGTGCCATCTTATCACAGAACACTGAAGCTTTCTTT; CDR3 protein: CAILSQNTEAFF
J gene: TRBJ1-4; V gene: TRBV2; D gene: TRBD1; clone size: NA; CDR3 DNA: TGTGCCAGCAGTGGACAGGGGTGGGATGAAAAACTGTTTTTT; CDR3 protein: CASSGQGWDEKLFF
J gene: TRBJ1-1; V gene: TRBV3-1/TRBV3-2; D gene: NA; clone size: NA; CDR3 DNA: TGTGCCAGCAGCCCCAATCCCGGGGATATGAACACTGAAGCTTTCTTT; CDR3 protein: CASSPNPGDMNTEAFF
J gene: TRBJ1-5; V gene: TRBV7-9; D gene: TRBD1; clone size: NA; CDR3 DNA: TGTGCCAGCAGCTTTCCCCCCTTCCGGGACAGGTTGTTCAATCAGCCCCAGCATTTT; CDR3 protein: CASSFPPFRDRLFNQPQHF
J gene: TRBJ1-2; V gene: TRBV12-5; D gene: TRBD1; clone size: NA; CDR3 DNA: TGTGCTAGTGGTTGGGACCTCGGGACAGAATATGGCTACACCTTC; CDR3 protein: CASGWDLGTEYGYTF
J gene: TRBJ2-1; V gene: TRBV3-1/TRBV3-2; D gene: TRBD2; clone size: NA; CDR3 DNA: TGTGCCAGCAGCCAAATGAGCGGGGGGGACAATGAGCAGTTCTTC; CDR3 protein: CASSQMSGGDNEQFF
J gene: TRBJ2-1; V gene: TRBV7-9; D gene: TRBD1; clone size: once; CDR3 DNA: TGTGCCAGCAGCTTAACGGGACAGGGTGAGTTCTTC; CDR3 protein: CASSLTGQGEFF
J gene: TRBJ2-3; V gene: TRBV3-1/TRBV3-2; D gene: TRBD2; clone size: NA; CDR3 DNA: TGTGCCAGCAGCCAAGATCTTGGGGCTAGCGGGGGCACAGATACGCAGTATTTT; CDR3 protein: CASSQDLGASGGTDTQYF
J gene: TRBJ1-4; V gene: TRBV5-4; D gene: TRBD1; clone size: many; CDR3 DNA: TGTGCCAGCAGCTCGAACAGGGACAGAATGGGAAAACTGTTTTTT; CDR3 protein: CASSSNRDRMGKLFF
J gene: TRBJ1-6; V gene: TRBV5-5; D gene: NA; clone size: NA; CDR3 DNA: TGTGCCAGCAGCTGGCGGGACGGTCGTAATTCACCCCTCCACTTT; CDR3 protein: CASSWRDGRNSPLHF
J gene: TRBJ1-2; V gene: TRBV6-1; D gene: NA; clone size: NA; CDR3 DNA: TGTGCCAGCAGTGAATGGGCGTCAGGGGTCGGCTACACCTTC; CDR3 protein: CASSEWASGVGYTF
J gene: TRBJ2-5; V gene: TRBV7-6; D gene: TRBD1; clone size: NA; CDR3 DNA: TGTGCCAGCGCGCCGGGGCAGGGGGTACAAGAGACCCAGTACTTC; CDR3 protein: CASAPGQGVQETQYF
J gene: TRBJ1-3; V gene: TRBV19; D gene: TRBD1; clone size: NA; CDR3 DNA: TGTGCCAGTTATACAGGGGCATCTGGAAACACCATATATTTT; CDR3 protein: CASYTGASGNTIYF
J gene: TRBJ2-5; V gene: TRBV28; D gene: TRBD1; clone size: NA; CDR3 DNA: TGTGCCAGCAGGCCTGACAGGGGGCCCGGAGAGACCCAGTACTTC; CDR3 protein: CASRPDRGPGETQYF
J gene: TRBJ1-1; V gene: TRBV11-2; D gene: TRBD1; clone size: NA; CDR3 DNA: TGTGCCAGCAGCCAGACCGGGACAGGGGGCGCAGGCACTGAAGCTTTCTTT; CDR3 protein: CASSQTGTGGAGTEAFF
J gene: TRBJ1-2; V gene: TRBV28; D gene: NA; clone size: few; CDR3 DNA: TGTGCCAGCAGTTTGGAGAGGGCAGACTATGGCTACACCTTC; CDR3 protein: CASSLERADYGYTF
J gene: TRBJ1-2; V gene: TRBV19; D gene: NA; clone size: NA; CDR3 DNA: TGTGCCAGTAGTATACCCCGCAGGCTCTATGGCTACACCTTC; CDR3 protein: CASSIPRRLYGYTF
J gene: TRBJ1-1; V gene: TRBV5-1; D gene: TRBD1; clone size: NA; CDR3 DNA: TGCGCCAGCAGCTTGGAGGGACAGACCTCGACTTTCTTT; CDR3 protein: CASSLEGQTSTFF
J gene: TRBJ2-3; V gene: TRBV6-4; D gene: NA; clone size: NA; CDR3 DNA: TGTGCCAGCAGTGACTCTCCGGAGAGCACAGATACGCAGTATTTT; CDR3 protein: CASSDSPESTDTQYF
J gene: TRBJ1-2; V gene: TRBV24-1; D gene: TRBD1; clone size: NA; CDR3 DNA: TGTGCCACCAGTGACGCTACAGGGGGAATCTATGGCTACACCTTC; CDR3 protein: CATSDATGGIYGYTF
J gene: TRBJ1-3; V gene: TRBV7-9; D gene: TRBD1; clone size: NA; CDR3 DNA: TGTGCCAGCAGCGCAGGGGGTTGGGGAAACACCATATATTTT; CDR3 protein: CASSAGGWGNTIYF
J gene: TRBJ2-3; V gene: TRBV7-9; D gene: TRBD1; clone size: NA; CDR3 DNA: TGTGCCAGCAGCCAAGGGACAGCACACACAGATACGCAGTATTTT; CDR3 protein: CASSQGTAHTDTQYF
J gene: TRBJ2-1; V gene: TRBV6-6; D gene: TRBD1; clone size: once; CDR3 DNA: TGTGCCAGCAGTTACCAGGACAGGGACAATGAGCAGTTCTTC; CDR3 protein: CASSYQDRDNEQFF
J gene: TRBJ2-1; V gene: TRBV24-1; D gene: TRBD1; clone size: NA; CDR3 DNA: TGTGCCACCAGTGACACCGGGACAGGGTGGTACAATGAGCAGTTCTTC; CDR3 protein: CATSDTGTGWYNEQFF
J gene: TRBJ2-7; V gene: TRBV5-6; D gene: NA; clone size: NA; CDR3 DNA: TGTGCCAGCAGCGACCCAGGTTACTACGAGCAGTACTTC; CDR3 protein: CASSDPGYYEQYF
J gene: TRBJ1-1; V gene: TRBV19; D gene: NA; clone size: NA; CDR3 DNA: TGTGCCAGTAGTAAAATAAGCGAAGCTTTCTTT; CDR3 protein: CASSKISEAFF
J gene: TRBJ2-5; V gene: TRBV2; D gene: NA; clone size: NA; CDR3 DNA: TGTGCCAGCCGGGAGTACCAAGAGACCCAGTACTTC; CDR3 protein: CASREYQETQYF
J gene: TRBJ1-6; V gene: TRBV27; D gene: NA; clone size: NA; CDR3 DNA: TGTGCCAGCAGTTTATCGATGGCAGGGAGGAGCTCCTATAATTCACCCCTCCACTTT; CDR3 protein: CASSLSMAGRSSYNSPLHF
J gene: TRBJ1-1; V gene: TRBV18; D gene: NA; clone size: NA; CDR3 DNA: TGTGCCAGCTCACTTCTCCCCAGGGAGGCGGTGAACACTGAAGCTTTCTTT; CDR3 protein: CASSLLPREAVNTEAFF
J gene: TRBJ1-2; V gene: TRBV21-1; D gene: NA; clone size: NA; CDR3 DNA: TGTGCCAGCAGCAAAGCGCTTTACGGGGGGCGGGAAACCGCGAGCTTTGGCTACACCTTC; CDR3 protein: CASSKALYGGRETASFGYTF
J gene: TRBJ2-1; V gene: TRBV7-6; D gene: TRBD2; clone size: once; CDR3 DNA: TGTGCCAGCAGCTTAGAGGGTGCTAGCGGGGGGGCCCTGTACAATGAGCAGTTCTTC; CDR3 protein: CASSLEGASGGALYNEQFF
J gene: TRBJ2-2; V gene: TRBV4-2; D gene: NA; clone size: NA; CDR3 DNA: TGTGCCAGCAGCCAAGAATCGACCCCGGGGACCGGGGAGCTGTTTTTT; CDR3 protein: CASSQESTPGTGELFF
J gene: TRBJ2-1; V gene: TRBV5-1; D gene: NA; clone size: NA; CDR3 DNA: TGCGCCAGCAGCCCCGGGAACTACAATGAGCAGTTCTTC; CDR3 protein: CASSPGNYNEQFF
J gene: TRBJ1-1; V gene: TRBV28; D gene: NA; clone size: NA; CDR3 DNA: TGTGCCAGCAGTTTAGGGGGGTGGGCTTTCTTT; CDR3 protein: CASSLGGWAFF
J gene: TRBJ2-5; V gene: TRBV9; D gene: TRBD1; clone size: once; CDR3 DNA: TGTGCCAGCAGCGTAGCTACTGACCCGAAGACAGGGGGCGGAGAGACCCAGTACTTC; CDR3 protein: CASSVATDPKTGGGETQYF
J gene: TRBJ1-1; V gene: TRBV7-9; D gene: NA; clone size: few; CDR3 DNA: TGTGCCAGCAGCCCCCAGTCGAACACTGAAGCTTTCTTT; CDR3 protein: CASSPQSNTEAFF
J gene: TRBJ2-5; V gene: TRBV2; D gene: TRBD2; clone size: NA; CDR3 DNA: TGTGCCAGCACCTCGGGGAGCGGGGGGGCCCGGGAGACCCAGTACTTC; CDR3 protein: CASTSGSGGARETQYF
J gene: TRBJ1-2; V gene: TRBV28; D gene: NA; clone size: NA; CDR3 DNA: TGTGCCAGCACCCCTCACACGACAGCCAACTATGGCTACACCTTC; CDR3 protein: CASTPHTTANYGYTF
J gene: TRBJ1-5; V gene: TRBV24-1; D gene: TRBD1; clone size: NA; CDR3 DNA: TGTGCCACCAGTGACGCAACAGGGGGCAATCAGCCCCAGCATTTT; CDR3 protein: CATSDATGGNQPQHF
J gene: TRBJ2-7; V gene: TRBV3-1/TRBV3-2; D gene: NA; clone size: NA; CDR3 DNA: TGTGCCAGCAGTGGTGACAGCTCCTACGAGCAGTACTTC; CDR3 protein: CASSGDSSYEQYF